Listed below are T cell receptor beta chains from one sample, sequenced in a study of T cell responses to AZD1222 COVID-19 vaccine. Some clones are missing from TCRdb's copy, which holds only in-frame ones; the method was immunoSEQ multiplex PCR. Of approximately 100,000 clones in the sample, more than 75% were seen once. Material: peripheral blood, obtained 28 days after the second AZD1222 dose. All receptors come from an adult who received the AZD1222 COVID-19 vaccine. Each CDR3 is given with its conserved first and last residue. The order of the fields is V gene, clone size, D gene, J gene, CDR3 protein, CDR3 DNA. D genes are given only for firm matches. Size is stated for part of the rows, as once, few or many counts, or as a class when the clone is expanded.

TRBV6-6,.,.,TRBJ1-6,CASSSHINSPLHF,TGTGCCAGCAGTTCCCACATAAATTCACCCCTCCACTTT
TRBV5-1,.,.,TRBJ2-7,CASSLGPPYEQYF,TGCGCCAGCAGCTTGGGTCCCCCCTACGAGCAGTACTTC
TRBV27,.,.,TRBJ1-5,CASSSREGQPQHF,TGTGCCAGCAGTTCTCGGGAGGGTCAGCCCCAGCATTTT
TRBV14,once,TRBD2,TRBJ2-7,CASNPAGGYEQYF,TGTGCCAGCAACCCAGCGGGAGGTTACGAGCAGTACTTC
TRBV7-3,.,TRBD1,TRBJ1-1,CASSLGQENEAFF,TGTGCCAGCAGCCTGGGACAGGAGAACGAAGCTTTCTTT
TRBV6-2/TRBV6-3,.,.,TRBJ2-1,CASSYGWTRGVF,TGTGCCAGCAGTTATGGTTGGACCAGGGGGGTCTTC
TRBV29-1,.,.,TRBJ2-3,CSGRGTSLPDTQYF,TGCAGCGGACGCGGGACAAGCCTCCCAGATACGCAGTATTTT
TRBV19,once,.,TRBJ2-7,CASSITRRAEDEQYF,TGTGCCAGTAGTATTACCCGCAGGGCTGAGGACGAGCAGTACTTC
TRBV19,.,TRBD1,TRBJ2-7,CASSHRQGVYEQYF,TGTGCCAGTAGTCATCGACAGGGGGTCTACGAGCAGTACTTC
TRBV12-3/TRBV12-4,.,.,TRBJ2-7,CASGPLYEQYF,TGTGCCAGCGGGCCCCTGTACGAGCAGTACTTC
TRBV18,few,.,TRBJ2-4,CASSPDGEKNIQYF,TGTGCCAGCTCACCGGATGGAGAAAAAAACATTCAGTACTTC